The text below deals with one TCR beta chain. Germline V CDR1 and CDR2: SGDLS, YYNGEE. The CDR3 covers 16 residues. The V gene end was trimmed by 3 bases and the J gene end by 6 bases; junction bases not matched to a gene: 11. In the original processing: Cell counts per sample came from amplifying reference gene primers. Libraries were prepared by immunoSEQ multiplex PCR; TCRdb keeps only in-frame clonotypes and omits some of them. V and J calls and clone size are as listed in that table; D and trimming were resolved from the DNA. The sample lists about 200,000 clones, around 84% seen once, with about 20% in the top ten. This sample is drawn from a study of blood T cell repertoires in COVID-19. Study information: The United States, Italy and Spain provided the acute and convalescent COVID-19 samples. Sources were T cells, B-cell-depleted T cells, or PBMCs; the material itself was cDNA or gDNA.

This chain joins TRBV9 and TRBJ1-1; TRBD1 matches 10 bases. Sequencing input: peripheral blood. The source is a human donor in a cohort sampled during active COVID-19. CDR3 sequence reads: CASSAHLLGTGAEAFF. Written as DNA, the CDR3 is TGTGCCAGCAGCGCCCATTTGCTGGGGACAGGGGCTGAAGCTTTCTTT. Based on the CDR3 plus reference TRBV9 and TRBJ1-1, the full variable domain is DSGVTQTPKHLITATGQRVTLRCSPRSGDLSVYWYQQSLDQGLQFLIQYYNGEERAKGNILERFSAQQFPDLHSELNLSSLELGDSALYFCASSAHLLGTGAEAFFGQGTRLTVV.